This TCR beta chain was captured by sequencing in a study of glioma-infiltrating T cells. General study findings and limits: Tissue-blood divergence was below expectation in non-neoplastic patients, above in gliomas. Only very few CDR3 sequences appeared in both tissue and blood.

By share, this clonotype counts as medium-sized (0.01 to 0.1%). What it binds is not known. V lost 1 base to trimming and J lost 3 bases, with 13 bases between them. Germline V gene data show CDR1 as DFQATT and CDR2 as SNEGSKA (reference sequence). The CDR3 runs to 15 residues. TCR alpha and beta CDR3 regions were amplified from RNA using iRepertoire nested multiplex PCR. One-step reverse transcription and amplification started from about 100-400 ng of tissue mRNA or PBMC total RNA. MiXCR, applied by TCRdb to the multiplex PCR reads, yields one record per CDR3 protein. This sample has approximately 40,000 distinct CDR3 sequences, with 20% to 25% found just once.

Material for sequencing was glioma tissue, nonneoplastic brain tissue, or PBMCs (not recorded which). The V gene is TRBV20-1, the J gene TRBJ2-1, with D perhaps TRBD1 (5 bases). The receptor was derived from a human donor with low-grade glioma or glioblastoma, undergoing nonglioma brain surgery, or in good health (not recorded which). As DNA, the CDR3 is TGCAGTGCTAGAGTCGACAGCACTCTCTACAATGAGCAGTTCTTC. This sequence encodes CSARVDSTLYNEQFF.